This T cell receptor beta chain came from a study of Ad26.COV2.S vaccination and SARS-CoV-2 variants. Specified treatment: some 19 received Ad26.COV2.S at low or high dose, single or two shots; 5 received placebo; per-sample allocation not given. Vaccine and placebo recipients were sampled on day 63 after the first injection. Profiling relied on immunoSEQ multiplex PCR, and the TCRdb table lists in-frame clones only, not all of them. The sample holds around 250,000 clones, around 90% seen once. In germline, CDR1 is MNHEY, CDR2 SVGAGI. After removal of 8 bases from V and 2 bases from J, the junction contained 1 base not matched to a gene. The CDR3 contains 12 residues.

This chain uses TRBV6-5 with TRBJ2-7, with 9 bases fitting TRBD1. The material sequenced was peripheral blood, taken in a trial of Ad26.COV2.S vaccine versus placebo. The source of this sequence is a person between 18 and 59 years old who received the Ad26.COV2.S COVID-19 vaccine or a placebo. The CDR3 sequence is CASGQGTYEQYF. CDR3 coding DNA: TGTGCCAGCGGACAGGGGACCTACGAGCAGTACTTC.